This T cell receptor beta chain was sequenced during a study of T cell changes during pregnancy in multiple sclerosis (dated by TCRdb to between 2018 and 2020). Regarding the complete study: In women with multiple sclerosis, the researchers looked at how the T cell repertoire shifted as pregnancy progressed.

CDR1 and CDR2, per the germline V gene, are SGHAT and FQNNGV. V and J are truncated by 5 bases and 4 bases respectively, leaving an intervening sequence of 16 bases. From its cysteine to its phenylalanine, the CDR3 spans 15 amino acids. The DNA shown is the 45-base CDR3, in frame from base 1. Library preparation used the immunoSEQ multiplex PCR assay. Here the immuneACCESS table is served through TCRdb, limited to in-frame sequences with V and J called. Missing clones are a known gap in these copies; in checked studies unresolved V genes cover under half, and the rest lacks a known reason. This sample holds about 49,000 clones; 95% were observed only once. Around 6.4% of the sample is held by the ten biggest clonotypes. With respect to this clone: The target of this receptor is not known. Base qualities are missing; no much larger clone stands one base away.

The sequence links TRBV11-2 to TRBJ2-3; TRBD2 is a possible D gene, resting on 5 matching bases. The sample was CD8+ T cells from peripheral blood mononuclear cells, taken in the first trimester of pregnancy. The clonotype was recovered from a female donor with multiple sclerosis, enrolled in a pregnancy study. CDR3 protein: CASSRTAVLADTQYF. The bases read TGTGCCAGCAGCCGGACTGCAGTCCTCGCAGATACGCAGTATTTT.